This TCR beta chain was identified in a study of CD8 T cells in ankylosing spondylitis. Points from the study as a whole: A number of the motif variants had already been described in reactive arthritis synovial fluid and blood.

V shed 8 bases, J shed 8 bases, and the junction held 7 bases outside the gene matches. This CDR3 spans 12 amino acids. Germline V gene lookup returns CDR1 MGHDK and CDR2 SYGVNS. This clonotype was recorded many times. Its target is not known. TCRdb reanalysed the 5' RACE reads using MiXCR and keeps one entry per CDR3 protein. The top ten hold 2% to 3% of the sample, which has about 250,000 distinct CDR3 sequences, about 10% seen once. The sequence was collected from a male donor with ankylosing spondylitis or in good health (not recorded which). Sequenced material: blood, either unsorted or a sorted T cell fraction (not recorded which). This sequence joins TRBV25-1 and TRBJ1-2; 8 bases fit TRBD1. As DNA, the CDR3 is TGTGCCAGCTCTAGGACAGGGCTAGGCTACACCTTC. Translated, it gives CASSRTGLGYTF.